These T cell receptor beta chains were read from a single sample in a study of blood T cells in healthy people across ages. One entry per CDR3 protein results from TCRdb running MiXCR on the 5' RACE reads. The data hold about 640,000 distinct CDR3 sequences, with around three fifths observed a single time. Sequenced input: blood. Receptors were obtained from a man aged 55 to 70 in good health. Each CDR3 is given with its conserved first and last residue. A D gene is named only where the DNA matches it firmly. Only some rows state a clone size, as once, few, many or a class for expanded clones.

V gene: TRBV12-3/TRBV12-4
D gene: .
J gene: TRBJ2-7
clone size: .
CDR3 length: 13
CDR3 protein: CASSCGTYYEQYF
CDR3 DNA: TGTGCCAGCAGTTGTGGGACTTACTACGAGCAGTACTTC

V gene: TRBV7-9
D gene: TRBD2
J gene: TRBJ2-1
clone size: .
CDR3 length: 14
CDR3 protein: CASSPRLAANEQFF
CDR3 DNA: TGTGCCAGCAGCCCAAGACTAGCAGCTAATGAGCAGTTCTTC

V gene: TRBV7-9
D gene: .
J gene: TRBJ1-4
clone size: .
CDR3 length: 14
CDR3 protein: CASSFGQPNEKLFF
CDR3 DNA: TGTGCCAGCAGCTTTGGTCAGCCCAATGAAAAACTGTTTTTT

V gene: TRBV5-1
D gene: TRBD1
J gene: TRBJ2-1
clone size: .
CDR3 length: 16
CDR3 protein: CASSPDDRGGYNEQFF
CDR3 DNA: TGCGCCAGCAGCCCGGATGACAGGGGGGGATACAATGAGCAGTTCTTC

V gene: TRBV12-3/TRBV12-4
D gene: .
J gene: TRBJ2-3
clone size: .
CDR3 length: 12
CDR3 protein: CASSRQLDTQYF
CDR3 DNA: TGTGCCAGCAGCCGACAGCTAGATACGCAGTATTTT

V gene: TRBV7-2
D gene: .
J gene: TRBJ2-1
clone size: .
CDR3 length: 11
CDR3 protein: CASTSHNEQFF
CDR3 DNA: TGTGCCTCAACGAGTCACAATGAGCAGTTCTTC

V gene: TRBV3-1
D gene: TRBD1
J gene: TRBJ1-5
clone size: few
CDR3 length: 15
CDR3 protein: CASSHTGQGDQPQHF
CDR3 DNA: TGTGCCAGCAGCCATACGGGACAGGGCGATCAGCCCCAGCATTTT

V gene: TRBV7-2
D gene: .
J gene: TRBJ1-6
clone size: .
CDR3 length: 13
CDR3 protein: CASSAGGYSPLHF
CDR3 DNA: TGTGCCAGCAGCGCCGGCGGATATTCACCCCTCCACTTT

V gene: TRBV7-2
D gene: TRBD1
J gene: TRBJ1-2
clone size: .
CDR3 length: 18
CDR3 protein: CASSLLGTGGRSNYGYTF
CDR3 DNA: TGTGCCAGCAGCTTACTAGGGACAGGGGGACGTTCTAACTATGGCTACACCTTC

V gene: TRBV25-1
D gene: .
J gene: TRBJ2-5
clone size: few
CDR3 length: 14
CDR3 protein: CASSATDYKETQYF
CDR3 DNA: TGTGCCAGCAGTGCGACCGATTATAAAGAGACCCAGTACTTC

V gene: TRBV5-1
D gene: TRBD2
J gene: TRBJ2-1
clone size: .
CDR3 length: 13
CDR3 protein: CASSWGGSNEQFF
CDR3 DNA: TGCGCCAGCAGCTGGGGAGGGTCCAATGAGCAGTTCTTC

V gene: TRBV3-1
D gene: TRBD1
J gene: TRBJ1-2
clone size: .
CDR3 length: 14
CDR3 protein: CASSDSGTAYGYTF
CDR3 DNA: TGTGCCAGCAGCGATTCCGGGACAGCGTATGGCTACACCTTC

V gene: TRBV12-3/TRBV12-4
D gene: .
J gene: TRBJ2-3
clone size: few
CDR3 length: 14
CDR3 protein: CASSCGVRADTQYF
CDR3 DNA: TGTGCCAGCAGTTGCGGAGTGAGAGCAGATACGCAGTATTTT

V gene: TRBV29-1
D gene: TRBD1
J gene: TRBJ1-2
clone size: once
CDR3 length: 14
CDR3 protein: CSVRRPDRVDGYTF
CDR3 DNA: TGCAGCGTCCGGCGGCCAGACAGGGTGGATGGCTACACCTTC

V gene: TRBV12-3/TRBV12-4
D gene: TRBD1
J gene: TRBJ2-5
clone size: .
CDR3 length: 15
CDR3 protein: CACTYGQGAPETQYF
CDR3 DNA: TGTGCCTGCACTTACGGACAGGGGGCCCCAGAGACCCAGTACTTC

V gene: TRBV7-9
D gene: TRBD2
J gene: TRBJ2-7
clone size: .
CDR3 length: 15
CDR3 protein: CASSRGGAFWNEQYF
CDR3 DNA: TGTGCCAGCAGCCGCGGGGGGGCCTTTTGGAATGAGCAGTACTTC

V gene: TRBV5-1
D gene: TRBD2
J gene: TRBJ2-7
clone size: .
CDR3 length: 16
CDR3 protein: CASSLFGTSGPYEQYF
CDR3 DNA: TGCGCCAGCAGCTTGTTCGGGACTAGCGGGCCCTACGAGCAGTACTTC

V gene: TRBV7-3
D gene: .
J gene: TRBJ2-1
clone size: .
CDR3 length: 17
CDR3 protein: CASSLIGQPSSYNEQFF
CDR3 DNA: TGTGCCAGCAGCTTAATCGGGCAGCCAAGCTCCTACAATGAGCAGTTCTTC

V gene: TRBV29-1
D gene: .
J gene: TRBJ2-1
clone size: .
CDR3 length: 11
CDR3 protein: CSVEIWNEQFF
CDR3 DNA: TGCAGCGTTGAAATATGGAATGAGCAGTTCTTC

V gene: TRBV3-1
D gene: TRBD2
J gene: TRBJ2-5
clone size: few
CDR3 length: 17
CDR3 protein: CASSPGLAGDFQETQYF
CDR3 DNA: TGTGCCAGCAGCCCAGGACTAGCGGGCGATTTTCAAGAGACCCAGTACTTC

V gene: TRBV5-1
D gene: TRBD1
J gene: TRBJ1-1
clone size: few
CDR3 length: 13
CDR3 protein: CASSSGTANEAFF
CDR3 DNA: TGCGCCAGCAGCTCCGGGACAGCCAATGAAGCTTTCTTT

V gene: TRBV6-5
D gene: TRBD1
J gene: TRBJ2-7
clone size: .
CDR3 length: 14
CDR3 protein: CASSLQGIRYEQYF
CDR3 DNA: TGTGCCAGCAGCTTACAGGGGATTAGATACGAGCAGTACTTC

V gene: TRBV10-3
D gene: TRBD1
J gene: TRBJ2-5
clone size: .
CDR3 length: 14
CDR3 protein: CAIKETGGQEAQYF
CDR3 DNA: TGTGCCATCAAGGAGACAGGGGGCCAAGAGGCCCAGTACTTC

V gene: TRBV25-1
D gene: TRBD1
J gene: TRBJ2-5
clone size: .
CDR3 length: 13
CDR3 protein: CASRRQGKETQYF
CDR3 DNA: TGTGCCAGTAGAAGACAGGGGAAAGAGACCCAGTACTTC

V gene: TRBV10-3
D gene: .
J gene: TRBJ1-1
clone size: .
CDR3 length: 13
CDR3 protein: CAISDQQGHEAFF
CDR3 DNA: TGTGCCATCAGTGACCAACAGGGTCATGAAGCTTTCTTT

V gene: TRBV29-1
D gene: .
J gene: TRBJ2-1
clone size: few
CDR3 length: 12
CDR3 protein: CSARPGLNEQFF
CDR3 DNA: TGCAGCGCCCGCCCGGGGCTCAATGAGCAGTTCTTC

V gene: TRBV5-1
D gene: TRBD2
J gene: TRBJ2-1
clone size: .
CDR3 length: 16
CDR3 protein: CASRLTTSGGAGEQFF
CDR3 DNA: TGCGCCAGCAGGTTGACGACTAGCGGGGGGGCCGGTGAGCAGTTCTTC

V gene: TRBV6-5
D gene: .
J gene: TRBJ1-1
clone size: .
CDR3 length: 13
CDR3 protein: CASSTDTGWAAFF
CDR3 DNA: TGTGCCAGCAGTACCGACACAGGATGGGCAGCTTTCTTT

V gene: TRBV20-1
D gene: .
J gene: TRBJ2-5
clone size: .
CDR3 length: 14
CDR3 protein: CSAGDSSRQETQYF
CDR3 DNA: TGCAGTGCGGGGGACTCCTCGAGGCAAGAGACCCAGTACTTC

V gene: TRBV2
D gene: .
J gene: TRBJ1-6
clone size: .
CDR3 length: 13
CDR3 protein: CASSTRADSPLHF
CDR3 DNA: TGTGCCAGCAGTACCAGGGCCGACTCACCCCTCCACTTT

V gene: TRBV6-2/TRBV6-3
D gene: TRBD2
J gene: TRBJ2-2
clone size: .
CDR3 length: 15
CDR3 protein: CASSGLAGRTGELFF
CDR3 DNA: TGTGCCAGCAGTGGACTAGCGGGGAGAACCGGGGAGCTGTTTTTT

V gene: TRBV6-6
D gene: .
J gene: TRBJ2-7
clone size: .
CDR3 length: 12
CDR3 protein: CASSYARYEQYF
CDR3 DNA: TGTGCCAGCAGTTACGCGCGATACGAGCAGTACTTC

V gene: TRBV4-3
D gene: .
J gene: TRBJ2-7
clone size: .
CDR3 length: 15
CDR3 protein: CASSQGGQSTYEQYF
CDR3 DNA: TGCGCCAGCAGCCAAGGAGGCCAGTCCACCTACGAGCAGTACTTC

V gene: TRBV5-1
D gene: .
J gene: TRBJ2-7
clone size: once
CDR3 length: 14
CDR3 protein: CASSPPDGSYEQYF
CDR3 DNA: TGCGCCAGCAGCCCCCCGGACGGCTCCTACGAGCAGTACTTC

V gene: TRBV5-1
D gene: TRBD2
J gene: TRBJ2-5
clone size: .
CDR3 length: 15
CDR3 protein: CASSSIRGGTDEQYF
CDR3 DNA: TGCGCCAGCAGCTCTATTCGGGGGGGTACGGATGAGCAGTACTTC

V gene: TRBV6-5
D gene: TRBD2
J gene: TRBJ2-3
clone size: once
CDR3 length: 17
CDR3 protein: CASSSLAGGPSTDTQYF
CDR3 DNA: TGTGCCAGCAGTTCGTTAGCGGGGGGACCCAGCACAGATACGCAGTATTTT

V gene: TRBV20-1
D gene: .
J gene: TRBJ2-1
clone size: .
CDR3 length: 12
CDR3 protein: CSARAGFNEQFF
CDR3 DNA: TGCAGTGCCCGGGCAGGGTTCAATGAGCAGTTCTTC

V gene: TRBV10-3
D gene: .
J gene: TRBJ2-5
clone size: .
CDR3 length: 13
CDR3 protein: CAIKQQGGETQYF
CDR3 DNA: TGTGCCATCAAGCAACAGGGAGGGGAGACCCAGTACTTC

V gene: TRBV2
D gene: .
J gene: TRBJ1-4
clone size: .
CDR3 length: 14
CDR3 protein: CASREHSTNEKLFF
CDR3 DNA: TGTGCCAGCAGGGAACACTCAACTAATGAAAAACTGTTTTTT

V gene: TRBV28
D gene: .
J gene: TRBJ1-5
clone size: many
CDR3 length: 15
CDR3 protein: CASSAQGFGNQPQHF
CDR3 DNA: TGTGCCAGCAGTGCACAGGGATTTGGCAATCAGCCCCAGCATTTT

V gene: TRBV4-1
D gene: TRBD1
J gene: TRBJ1-6
clone size: .
CDR3 length: 15
CDR3 protein: CASSQGQLYNSPLHF
CDR3 DNA: TGCGCCAGCAGCCAGGGACAGCTTTATAATTCACCCCTCCACTTT

V gene: TRBV4-1
D gene: .
J gene: TRBJ2-7
clone size: .
CDR3 length: 17
CDR3 protein: CASSQDYMGAGVREQYF
CDR3 DNA: TGCGCCAGCAGCCAAGATTATATGGGGGCCGGCGTTCGCGAGCAGTACTTC

V gene: TRBV9
D gene: TRBD2
J gene: TRBJ2-5
clone size: few
CDR3 length: 17
CDR3 protein: CASSVSRTSGGGETQYF
CDR3 DNA: TGTGCCAGCAGCGTAAGCAGGACTAGCGGGGGTGGAGAGACCCAGTACTTC

V gene: TRBV12-3/TRBV12-4
D gene: TRBD2
J gene: TRBJ2-5
clone size: .
CDR3 length: 15
CDR3 protein: CASSWLAGEQETQYF
CDR3 DNA: TGTGCCAGCAGTTGGTTAGCGGGGGAGCAAGAGACCCAGTACTTC

V gene: TRBV20-1
D gene: .
J gene: TRBJ2-3
clone size: .
CDR3 length: 13
CDR3 protein: CSARDPTAYTQYF
CDR3 DNA: TGCAGTGCTAGAGATCCCACAGCTTATACGCAGTATTTT